These 17 T cell receptor beta chains came from one sample sequenced in a study of regulatory and conventional T cells in RAG deficiency. The sorted conventional CD4+ T cells were CD25-low and CD127-high, with genomic DNA sequenced. Method: immunoSEQ multiplex PCR; TCRdb's copy keeps in-frame clones and lacks some. This table holds 45,000 or so clones, around 89% found once. These data are also associated with another study on regulatory T cells. Per that study: Primers: 52 TRBV forward and 13 TRBJ reverse.

Source material: CD4+ effector T cells sorted from blood. These receptors were taken from a human donor in good health.

The V call is TRBV6-5, the J call TRBJ2-7; 9 bases agree with TRBD2. The CDR3 runs 14 residues. Germline CDR1 reads MNHEY; CDR2 reads SVGAGI. The trim removed 5 bases at V and 7 bases at J, leaving 9 bases unmatched. The CDR3 nucleotides are TGTGCCAGCAGTGCGGGGGGGGCGAATCGGGAGCAGTACTTC. This translates into CASSAGGANREQYF.

This sequence joins TRBV15 and TRBJ1-6; TRBD1 agrees at 7 bases. V shed 3 bases, J shed 7 bases, and the junction held 3 bases outside the gene matches. Germline CDR1 and CDR2: LNHNV and YYDKDF (reference sequence). CDR3 size: 14 residues. CDR3 sequence reads: CATSRGTENSPLHF. The CDR3 DNA reads as TGTGCCACCAGCAGGGGGACAGAGAATTCACCCCTCCACTTT.

V is TRBV27 and J is TRBJ1-5; 7 bases match TRBD1. Germline V gene data show CDR1 as MNHEY and CDR2 as SMNVEV (reference sequence). V lost 5 bases to trimming and J lost 9 bases; unmatched junction nucleotides: 13. CDR3 length: 15 residues. The CDR3 loop is CASSQSGTVRRPQHF. CDR3 DNA: TGTGCCAGCAGTCAGAGCGGGACAGTTCGTCGGCCCCAGCATTTT.

The chain carries TRBV5-1 and TRBJ2-1; TRBD2 is a possible D gene (5 bases). Germline assignment: CDR1 SGHRS and CDR2 YFSETQ. This CDR3 spans 14 amino acids. V lost 4 bases and J lost 0, with 8 bases in between. The CDR3 DNA is TGCGCCAGCAGCACAACTAGCTCCTACAATGAGCAGTTCTTC. Protein: CASSTTSSYNEQFF.

The rearrangement joins TRBV5-6 to TRBJ1-1, with D maybe TRBD1 (5 bases). This CDR3 has 12 residues. Trimming removed 1 base at V and 6 bases at J, with 7 bases between. Germline CDR1 is SGHDT and CDR2 is YYEEEE. The CDR3 DNA follows: TGTGCCAGCAGCTTGACGACAGCTGAAGCTTTCTTT. Its protein product is CASSLTTAEAFF.

This chain links TRBV11-1 with TRBJ1-2; TRBD1 might be the D (6 bases). Germline CDR1 and CDR2: SGHAT and FQDESV (reference sequence). V dropped 4 bases and J dropped 8 bases, with 14 bases sitting between them. The CDR3 extends over 13 amino acids. CDR3 in DNA: TGTGCCAGCAGCTCGAACACAGGGAAGGGCTACACCTTC. Amino acids: CASSSNTGKGYTF.

The chain uses TRBV11-2 and TRBJ2-2; D unresolved. Between the trimmed V and J ends, which lost 1 base and 6 bases, there was a span of 6 bases. Germline V gives CDR1 SGHAT, CDR2 FQNNGV. The CDR3 consists of 13 residues. In nucleotides, the CDR3 is TGTGCCAGCAGCTTAGGAGCTGCCGGGGAGCTGTTTTTT. As protein: CASSLGAAGELFF.

V is TRBV28 and J is TRBJ2-3; 8 nucleotides align to TRBD1. The CDR3 is made up of 18 amino acids. The ends lost 4 bases at V and 0 bases at J; junction bases unmatched: 12. Germline V gene sequence: CDR1 MDHEN, CDR2 SYDVKM. Here the CDR3 DNA reads TGTGCCAGCAGTTCCCCAAGCGACAGGGGCTCTAGCACAGATACGCAGTATTTT. It is translated as CASSSPSDRGSSTDTQYF.

This clone was counted only a few times. The V and J genes are TRBV5-4 and TRBJ2-7; TRBD1 agrees at 7 bases. V trimming: 2 bases; J trimming: 4 bases; junction bases outside the gene matches: 12. Germline V CDR1 and CDR2: SGHNT, YYREEE (reference sequence). The CDR3 runs to 16 residues. The chain's CDR3 is CASSLGWGTVGYEQYF. DNA for the CDR3: TGTGCCAGCAGCTTAGGATGGGGGACAGTCGGGTACGAGCAGTACTTC. Variable domain in full (rest from reference TRBV5-4 and TRBJ2-7): ETGVTQSPTHLIKTRGQQVTLRCSSQSGHNTVSWYQQALGQGPQFIFQYYREEENGRGNFPPRFSGLQFPNYSSELNVNALELDDSALYLCASSLGWGTVGYEQYFGPGTRLTVT.

CDR3 sequence reads: CASSYRPGGPNEQFF. The CDR3 coding sequence is TGTGCCAGCAGTTACCGGCCGGGGGGGCCAAATGAGCAGTTCTTC. The chain combines TRBV6-5 with TRBJ2-1, with 8 positions matching TRBD2. This CDR3 is built from 15 residues. V shed 2 bases, J shed 7 bases, and the junction held 7 bases outside the gene matches. Germline CDR1 MNHEY, CDR2 SVGAGI.

The chain couples TRBV23-1 to TRBJ2-3, with 15 bases identical to TRBD2. TRBV23-1 is filed as an ORF, its function uncertain. The ends lost 2 bases at V and 3 bases at J; junction bases unmatched: 3. The CDR3 is 17 residues long. The CDR3 DNA reads TGCGCCAGCAGTCAAACCGGGACTAGCGGGGGGACAGATACGCAGTATTTT. Translated, it gives CASSQTGTSGGTDTQYF.

The chain joins TRBV5-1 to TRBJ2-7, with 9 bases that match TRBD2. V gave up 7 bases and J gave up 6 bases; unmatched junction bases: 11. The CDR3 extends over 14 amino acids. Germline-derived CDR1 and CDR2 are SGHRS and YFSETQ. The CDR3 spells CASGGNVAGAEQYF. In DNA, the CDR3 is TGCGCCAGCGGCGGAAACGTAGCGGGAGCCGAGCAGTACTTC.

This chain links TRBV7-2 with TRBJ2-2; the D is unclear. The CDR3 contains 11 residues. Per germline, CDR1 SGHTA and CDR2 FQGNSA. The V end lost 6 bases, the J end lost 2 bases, and 1 base lay between the germline ends. The CDR3 sequence is CASSNTGELFF. The CDR3 DNA reads as TGTGCCAGCAGTAACACCGGGGAGCTGTTTTTT.

The rearrangement uses TRBV6-5 and TRBJ1-2; maybe TRBD1 (5 bases). The V end was cut by 0 bases, the J end by 8 bases, with 16 bases between. Germline CDR1 and CDR2: MNHEY and SVGAGI. The CDR3 spans 15 residues. CDR3 bases: TGTGCCAGCAGTTACTCCGGGACCGCACCCTTAGGCTACACCTTC. Translation: CASSYSGTAPLGYTF.

This chain connects TRBV27 to TRBJ2-7; the D is unclear. Between the trimmed V and J ends, which lost 0 bases and 0 bases, there was a span of 6 bases. CDR1 is MNHEY, CDR2 SMNVEV, per germline (reference sequence). This CDR3 contains 14 residues. The CDR3 sequence: CASSLSQGSYEQYF. CDR3 in DNA: TGTGCCAGCAGTTTATCCCAAGGCTCCTACGAGCAGTACTTC.

DNA for the CDR3: TGCGCCAGCAGCCTCTCCCCATCGGGAGGGCCTTATGAGCAGTACTTC. Amino acids: CASSLSPSGGPYEQYF. V usage is TRBV4-1 and J usage is TRBJ2-7, with 8 bases matching TRBD2. Trimming removed 4 bases from V and 7 bases from J; junction bases left unmatched: 15. The CDR3 spans 16 residues. Germline V CDR1 and CDR2: MGHRA, YSYEKL.

For this clone: Sequence at one end of the junction differs from germline and may be a read error. The rearrangement links TRBV5-8 to TRBJ1-3; the D is unclear. Per germline, CDR1 SGHTS and CDR2 YDEGEE. The CDR3 loop spans 14 amino acids. DNA of the CDR3: TGTGCCAGCAGACATAGGGATTCTGCAAACACCATATATTTT. Amino acid sequence: CASRHRDSANTIYF. The full variable domain, rest sourced from reference TRBV5-8 and TRBJ1-3, is EAGVTQSPTHLIKTRGQQATLRCSPISGHTSVYWYQQALGLGLQFLLWYDEGEERNRGNFPPRFSGRQFPNYSSELNVNALELEDSALYLCASRHRDSANTIYFGEGSWLTVV.